This TCR beta chain was recovered during a study of cytomegalovirus exposure and HLA in healthy donors. Across the study: Earlier work reported 117 million unique TCR beta sequences from about 180 million T cells.

The CDR3 spans 14 residues. Germline V gene lookup returns CDR1 SGHTA and CDR2 FQGNSA. V shed 8 bases and J shed 1 base, with 14 bases lying between them. Concerning this clone: Its target is unknown.

Notes on the study in general: Later analysis reportedly placed an Asian-associated ancestry cluster below the roughly 630-donor mean in N-insertions. The study labeled roughly 160 TCR beta chains cytomegalovirus-associated. As immune exposure information, only CMV serostatus was available.

PCR employed 60 Vbeta and 13 Jbeta primers. Repertoires were generated with immunoSEQ multiplex PCR, while TCRdb's copy carries only in-frame clones and drops some. The sample lists 95,000 to 150,000 clones; approximately 15% were seen once. This chain connects TRBV7-2 to TRBJ1-1; tentative D call: TRBD1 (5 bases). The sequenced material came from PBMCs. The sequence derives from a woman aged 18-29 years in good health and CMV-seronegative. The DNA for the CDR3 is TGTGCCAGCTCCTGGGGCAAACGGAACACTGAAGCTTTCTTT. Protein sequence: CASSWGKRNTEAFF.